The source of this T cell receptor (beta chain) is a study of blood T cell repertoires in COVID-19. TCRdb's copy holds only in-frame clones and misses some; the assay was immunoSEQ multiplex PCR. Found here are roughly 120,000 clones, about 88% of them singletons; the top ten hold 3.7%. Germline CDR1 is SGHDT and CDR2 is YYEEEE. The CDR3 totals 19 residues. Trimming at V came to 4 bases and at J to 2 bases, leaving 15 bases not matched to a gene. V is TRBV5-6 and J is TRBJ2-1; TRBD2 agrees at 10 bases. Sample: peripheral blood. The source is a man aged 50 or older with active COVID-19. The CDR3 sequence: CASSPWGIRTSGPYNEQFF. The CDR3 DNA is TGTGCCAGCAGCCCATGGGGGATAAGGACTAGCGGACCCTACAATGAGCAGTTCTTC.